A selection of T cell receptor beta chains follows, all from one sample in a study of B cell selection in AIRE deficiency. Only in-frame clones appear in the TCRdb table, and some are missing; sequencing was by immunoSEQ multiplex PCR. This sample has tens of thousands of clones, with around 90% found just once. The specimen was CD4+CD25+ Tregs sorted from PBMCs. These receptors were taken from a human donor in good health. The CDR3 runs from the conserved cysteine through the conserved F or W. Fields, in order: clone size, D gene, V gene, J gene, CDR3 protein, CDR3 DNA. A D gene is named only where the DNA matches it firmly. Size values are once, few and many counts, or a class for expanded clones, and some rows have none.

abundance: NA; d_gene: NA; v_gene: TRBV18; j_gene: TRBJ2-5; CDR3aa: CASSPRVGSQETQYF; CDR3nt: TGTGCCAGCTCACCACGGGTTGGCTCCCAAGAGACCCAGTACTTC
abundance: NA; d_gene: NA; v_gene: TRBV5-1; j_gene: TRBJ2-5; CDR3aa: CASTPRTAQQETQYF; CDR3nt: TGCGCCAGCACCCCTAGGACAGCGCAACAAGAGACCCAGTACTTC
abundance: NA; d_gene: NA; v_gene: TRBV30; j_gene: TRBJ2-7; CDR3aa: CAWSVSSASYEQYF; CDR3nt: TGTGCCTGGAGTGTGTCTAGCGCGTCCTACGAGCAGTACTTC
abundance: NA; d_gene: NA; v_gene: TRBV10-3; j_gene: TRBJ2-5; CDR3aa: CAISERGASPLETQYF; CDR3nt: TGTGCCATCAGTGAGCGGGGGGCCTCCCCCTTAGAGACCCAGTACTTC
abundance: NA; d_gene: NA; v_gene: TRBV18; j_gene: TRBJ2-5; CDR3aa: CASSPGARQETQYF; CDR3nt: TGTGCCAGCTCACCGGGGGCTAGACAAGAGACCCAGTACTTC
abundance: NA; d_gene: NA; v_gene: TRBV6-5; j_gene: TRBJ2-3; CDR3aa: CAPTDTQYF; CDR3nt: TGTGCCCCCACAGATACGCAGTATTTT
abundance: once; d_gene: NA; v_gene: TRBV5-1; j_gene: TRBJ2-1; CDR3aa: CASSLAAGPNEQFF; CDR3nt: TGCGCCAGCAGCTTGGCGGCAGGCCCTAATGAGCAGTTCTTC
abundance: NA; d_gene: NA; v_gene: TRBV5-1; j_gene: TRBJ2-7; CDR3aa: CASSSTRPGLGEQYF; CDR3nt: TGCGCCAGCAGCTCGACCCGACCGGGACTTGGGGAGCAGTACTTC
abundance: NA; d_gene: NA; v_gene: TRBV20-1; j_gene: TRBJ1-3; CDR3aa: CSARGGNTIYF; CDR3nt: TGCAGTGCTAGAGGGGGAAACACCATATATTTT
abundance: NA; d_gene: NA; v_gene: TRBV5-1; j_gene: TRBJ2-5; CDR3aa: CASSLVAGPPDTETQYF; CDR3nt: TGCGCCAGCAGCTTGGTGGCGGGGCCCCCCGACACAGAGACCCAGTACTTC
abundance: NA; d_gene: NA; v_gene: TRBV5-5; j_gene: TRBJ2-1; CDR3aa: CASSWGGNFHEQFF; CDR3nt: TGTGCCAGCAGCTGGGGGGGCAACTTCCATGAGCAGTTCTTC
abundance: NA; d_gene: NA; v_gene: TRBV5-4; j_gene: TRBJ1-1; CDR3aa: CASSPWGGAEAFF; CDR3nt: TGTGCCAGCAGCCCCTGGGGGGGAGCTGAAGCTTTCTTT
abundance: NA; d_gene: TRBD1; v_gene: TRBV2; j_gene: TRBJ2-7; CDR3aa: CASSEKGARRDEQYF; CDR3nt: TGTGCCAGCAGTGAAAAGGGGGCCCGAAGGGACGAGCAGTACTTC
abundance: few; d_gene: TRBD1; v_gene: TRBV18; j_gene: TRBJ1-1; CDR3aa: CASSRQGAPRNTEAFF; CDR3nt: TGTGCCAGCTCACGTCAGGGGGCGCCCCGGAACACTGAAGCTTTCTTT
abundance: few; d_gene: NA; v_gene: TRBV12-5; j_gene: TRBJ1-1; CDR3aa: CASGSPWGKNTEAFF; CDR3nt: TGTGCTAGTGGTTCCCCGTGGGGGAAGAACACTGAAGCTTTCTTT
abundance: NA; d_gene: TRBD1; v_gene: TRBV30; j_gene: TRBJ1-2; CDR3aa: CAWSAGQGAFGYTF; CDR3nt: TGTGCCTGGAGTGCCGGACAGGGGGCATTTGGCTACACCTTC
abundance: NA; d_gene: NA; v_gene: TRBV5-4; j_gene: TRBJ1-1; CDR3aa: CASSWGDTEAFF; CDR3nt: TGTGCCAGCAGCTGGGGGGACACTGAAGCTTTCTTT
abundance: NA; d_gene: NA; v_gene: TRBV23-1; j_gene: TRBJ1-2; CDR3aa: CASSLVQSYTF; CDR3nt: TGCGCCAGCAGTCTGGTCCAAAGCTACACCTTC
abundance: NA; d_gene: NA; v_gene: TRBV19; j_gene: TRBJ2-7; CDR3aa: CASSRGFSVNTGQYF; CDR3nt: TGTGCCAGTTCGAGGGGGTTCTCGGTCAATACGGGGCAGTACTTC
abundance: NA; d_gene: NA; v_gene: TRBV11-2; j_gene: TRBJ2-2; CDR3aa: CASSSYAAPGDTGELFF; CDR3nt: TGTGCCAGCAGCTCCTATGCGGCCCCGGGCGACACCGGGGAGCTGTTTTTT
abundance: NA; d_gene: NA; v_gene: TRBV11-2; j_gene: TRBJ1-5; CDR3aa: CASSLDRNQPQHF; CDR3nt: TGTGCCAGCAGCCTAGACAGAAATCAGCCCCAGCATTTT
abundance: NA; d_gene: NA; v_gene: TRBV5-1; j_gene: TRBJ1-2; CDR3aa: CASSPAGGYYGYTF; CDR3nt: TGCGCCAGCAGCCCGGCGGGGGGGTACTATGGCTACACCTTC
abundance: NA; d_gene: NA; v_gene: TRBV4-2; j_gene: TRBJ2-7; CDR3aa: CASSQVARSYEQYF; CDR3nt: TGTGCCAGCAGCCAAGTGGCCCGCTCCTACGAGCAGTACTTC
abundance: NA; d_gene: NA; v_gene: TRBV14; j_gene: TRBJ2-6; CDR3aa: CASSQPSRGANVLTF; CDR3nt: TGTGCCAGCAGCCAGCCTAGTAGAGGGGCCAACGTCCTGACTTTC
abundance: NA; d_gene: NA; v_gene: TRBV6-1; j_gene: TRBJ2-5; CDR3aa: CASRDGVWETQYF; CDR3nt: TGTGCCAGCAGGGACGGAGTCTGGGAGACCCAGTACTTC
abundance: NA; d_gene: NA; v_gene: TRBV7-9; j_gene: TRBJ1-5; CDR3aa: CAGSSIGQPQHF; CDR3nt: TGTGCCGGCAGCTCCATAGGTCAGCCCCAGCATTTT
abundance: NA; d_gene: NA; v_gene: TRBV2; j_gene: TRBJ2-7; CDR3aa: CASSGERGDEQYF; CDR3nt: TGTGCCAGCAGTGGGGAGAGGGGAGACGAGCAGTACTTC
abundance: NA; d_gene: NA; v_gene: TRBV7-9; j_gene: TRBJ2-5; CDR3aa: CASSLERLTGEYF; CDR3nt: TGTGCCAGCAGCTTAGAGCGGCTAACTGGGGAGTACTTC
abundance: NA; d_gene: NA; v_gene: TRBV5-6; j_gene: TRBJ2-7; CDR3aa: CASTSLNLLGTYEQYF; CDR3nt: TGTGCCAGCACCTCGCTTAATTTATTGGGAACCTACGAGCAGTACTTC
abundance: NA; d_gene: NA; v_gene: TRBV11-2; j_gene: TRBJ2-7; CDR3aa: CASSALYGSYEQYF; CDR3nt: TGTGCCAGCAGCGCTTTATACGGGAGCTACGAGCAGTACTTC
abundance: NA; d_gene: NA; v_gene: TRBV7-2; j_gene: TRBJ1-5; CDR3aa: CASSLARLGNQPQHF; CDR3nt: TGTGCCAGCAGCTTAGCCAGACTTGGCAATCAGCCCCAGCATTTT
abundance: NA; d_gene: TRBD2; v_gene: TRBV11-2; j_gene: TRBJ2-3; CDR3aa: CASSSFLAGARNTQYF; CDR3nt: TGTGCCAGCAGCTCGTTCCTAGCGGGGGCCCGGAATACGCAGTATTTT
abundance: NA; d_gene: NA; v_gene: TRBV6-6; j_gene: TRBJ1-1; CDR3aa: CASSYFRGPTEAFF; CDR3nt: TGTGCCAGCAGTTACTTTAGGGGCCCCACTGAAGCTTTCTTT
abundance: NA; d_gene: NA; v_gene: TRBV6-1; j_gene: TRBJ1-1; CDR3aa: CASSENMWMGVNTEAFF; CDR3nt: TGTGCCAGCAGTGAAAACATGTGGATGGGGGTGAACACTGAAGCTTTCTTT
abundance: NA; d_gene: NA; v_gene: TRBV10-3; j_gene: TRBJ1-2; CDR3aa: CAISDYSGGQNGYTF; CDR3nt: TGTGCCATCAGTGACTATTCCGGGGGACAAAATGGCTACACCTTC
abundance: NA; d_gene: NA; v_gene: TRBV10-2; j_gene: TRBJ2-3; CDR3aa: CASAGGGVQTDTQYF; CDR3nt: TGCGCCAGCGCGGGCGGCGGGGTACAAACAGATACGCAGTATTTT
abundance: NA; d_gene: TRBD2; v_gene: TRBV28; j_gene: TRBJ2-1; CDR3aa: CASSPPRGRPYEQFF; CDR3nt: TGTGCCAGCAGTCCCCCCCGCGGGAGACCCTATGAGCAGTTCTTC
abundance: NA; d_gene: TRBD1; v_gene: TRBV19; j_gene: TRBJ2-7; CDR3aa: CASSEGRQGSYEQYF; CDR3nt: TGTGCCAGTAGCGAGGGCAGACAGGGTTCCTACGAGCAGTACTTC
abundance: NA; d_gene: NA; v_gene: TRBV28; j_gene: TRBJ1-5; CDR3aa: CASSFGRINQPQHF; CDR3nt: TGTGCCAGCAGTTTCGGACGGATCAATCAGCCCCAGCATTTT
abundance: NA; d_gene: NA; v_gene: TRBV4-1; j_gene: TRBJ1-2; CDR3aa: CASSQDENMAAHGYTF; CDR3nt: TGCGCCAGCAGCCAAGACGAAAATATGGCGGCCCATGGCTACACCTTC
abundance: NA; d_gene: TRBD2; v_gene: TRBV11-2; j_gene: TRBJ2-2; CDR3aa: CASSPGLAEGELFF; CDR3nt: TGTGCCAGCAGCCCCGGACTAGCGGAGGGGGAGCTGTTTTTT
abundance: NA; d_gene: NA; v_gene: TRBV5-1; j_gene: TRBJ2-1; CDR3aa: CASSRSSYNEQFF; CDR3nt: TGCGCCAGCAGCCGTAGCTCCTACAATGAGCAGTTCTTC
abundance: NA; d_gene: TRBD2; v_gene: TRBV7-2; j_gene: TRBJ2-1; CDR3aa: CASSLEGSGRVYNEQFF; CDR3nt: TGTGCCAGCAGCTTAGAGGGAAGCGGGAGGGTATACAATGAGCAGTTCTTC
abundance: NA; d_gene: NA; v_gene: TRBV21-1; j_gene: TRBJ1-2; CDR3aa: CASSKVRGGHGYTF; CDR3nt: TGTGCCAGCAGCAAAGTTAGGGGGGGGCATGGCTACACCTTC
abundance: NA; d_gene: TRBD1; v_gene: TRBV7-2; j_gene: TRBJ1-3; CDR3aa: CASSSQGAGGNTIYF; CDR3nt: TGTGCCAGCAGCTCCCAGGGGGCGGGTGGAAACACCATATATTTT
abundance: NA; d_gene: NA; v_gene: TRBV9; j_gene: TRBJ1-1; CDR3aa: CASSLIGDTEAFF; CDR3nt: TGTGCCAGCAGCCTCATAGGGGACACTGAAGCTTTCTTT
abundance: NA; d_gene: TRBD1; v_gene: TRBV2; j_gene: TRBJ1-5; CDR3aa: CASKRDRANQPQHF; CDR3nt: TGTGCCAGCAAAAGGGACAGGGCCAATCAGCCCCAGCATTTT
abundance: NA; d_gene: NA; v_gene: TRBV14; j_gene: TRBJ2-3; CDR3aa: CASSQDSVSDTQYF; CDR3nt: TGTGCCAGCAGCCAAGATTCCGTGTCAGATACGCAGTATTTT
abundance: NA; d_gene: NA; v_gene: TRBV5-1; j_gene: TRBJ1-1; CDR3aa: CASRQLMSTEAFF; CDR3nt: TGCGCCAGCAGGCAACTCATGTCCACTGAAGCTTTCTTT
abundance: once; d_gene: TRBD2; v_gene: TRBV5-1; j_gene: TRBJ2-3; CDR3aa: CASSLYPVASGGGADTQYF; CDR3nt: TGCGCCAGCAGCTTGTATCCCGTGGCTAGCGGGGGTGGGGCAGATACGCAGTATTTT
abundance: NA; d_gene: TRBD2; v_gene: TRBV4-2; j_gene: TRBJ2-3; CDR3aa: CASSQMLAGGTDTQYF; CDR3nt: TGTGCCAGCAGCCAAATGCTAGCGGGGGGCACAGATACGCAGTATTTT
abundance: NA; d_gene: NA; v_gene: TRBV12-5; j_gene: TRBJ1-3; CDR3aa: CASGGQSSGNTIYF; CDR3nt: TGTGCTAGTGGAGGACAGAGCTCTGGAAACACCATATATTTT
abundance: NA; d_gene: NA; v_gene: TRBV7-6; j_gene: TRBJ2-7; CDR3aa: CASSLREQYF; CDR3nt: TGTGCCAGCAGCTTACGGGAGCAGTACTTC
abundance: NA; d_gene: TRBD2; v_gene: TRBV7-9; j_gene: TRBJ2-2; CDR3aa: CASSLAPGLVNTGELFF; CDR3nt: TGTGCCAGCAGCTTAGCGCCCGGACTAGTGAACACCGGGGAGCTGTTTTTT